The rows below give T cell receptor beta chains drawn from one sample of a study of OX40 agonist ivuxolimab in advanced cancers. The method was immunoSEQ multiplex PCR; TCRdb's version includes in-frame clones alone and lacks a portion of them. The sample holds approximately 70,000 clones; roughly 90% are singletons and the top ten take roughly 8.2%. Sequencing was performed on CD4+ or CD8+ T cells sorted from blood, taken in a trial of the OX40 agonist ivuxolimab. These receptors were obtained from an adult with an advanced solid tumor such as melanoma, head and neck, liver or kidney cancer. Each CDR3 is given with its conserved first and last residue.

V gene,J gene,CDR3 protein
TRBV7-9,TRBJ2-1,CASSPTVEQFF
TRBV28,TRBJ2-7,CASSLSGGGPEQYF
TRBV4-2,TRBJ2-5,CASSQEGEGPETQYF
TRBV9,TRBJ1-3,CASSVGEGHSDTIYF
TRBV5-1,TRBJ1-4,CASSFGGGNEKLFF
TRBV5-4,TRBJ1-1,CASSLEVANTEAFF
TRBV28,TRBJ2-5,CASSPLQETQYF
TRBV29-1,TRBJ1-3,CSGNDGNGNTIYF
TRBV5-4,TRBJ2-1,CASSAPGQGAEQFF
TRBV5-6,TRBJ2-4,CASSEPGLLAKNIQYF
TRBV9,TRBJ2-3,CASSAIAGAGDTQYF
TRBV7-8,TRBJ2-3,CASSPTSGPTDTQYF